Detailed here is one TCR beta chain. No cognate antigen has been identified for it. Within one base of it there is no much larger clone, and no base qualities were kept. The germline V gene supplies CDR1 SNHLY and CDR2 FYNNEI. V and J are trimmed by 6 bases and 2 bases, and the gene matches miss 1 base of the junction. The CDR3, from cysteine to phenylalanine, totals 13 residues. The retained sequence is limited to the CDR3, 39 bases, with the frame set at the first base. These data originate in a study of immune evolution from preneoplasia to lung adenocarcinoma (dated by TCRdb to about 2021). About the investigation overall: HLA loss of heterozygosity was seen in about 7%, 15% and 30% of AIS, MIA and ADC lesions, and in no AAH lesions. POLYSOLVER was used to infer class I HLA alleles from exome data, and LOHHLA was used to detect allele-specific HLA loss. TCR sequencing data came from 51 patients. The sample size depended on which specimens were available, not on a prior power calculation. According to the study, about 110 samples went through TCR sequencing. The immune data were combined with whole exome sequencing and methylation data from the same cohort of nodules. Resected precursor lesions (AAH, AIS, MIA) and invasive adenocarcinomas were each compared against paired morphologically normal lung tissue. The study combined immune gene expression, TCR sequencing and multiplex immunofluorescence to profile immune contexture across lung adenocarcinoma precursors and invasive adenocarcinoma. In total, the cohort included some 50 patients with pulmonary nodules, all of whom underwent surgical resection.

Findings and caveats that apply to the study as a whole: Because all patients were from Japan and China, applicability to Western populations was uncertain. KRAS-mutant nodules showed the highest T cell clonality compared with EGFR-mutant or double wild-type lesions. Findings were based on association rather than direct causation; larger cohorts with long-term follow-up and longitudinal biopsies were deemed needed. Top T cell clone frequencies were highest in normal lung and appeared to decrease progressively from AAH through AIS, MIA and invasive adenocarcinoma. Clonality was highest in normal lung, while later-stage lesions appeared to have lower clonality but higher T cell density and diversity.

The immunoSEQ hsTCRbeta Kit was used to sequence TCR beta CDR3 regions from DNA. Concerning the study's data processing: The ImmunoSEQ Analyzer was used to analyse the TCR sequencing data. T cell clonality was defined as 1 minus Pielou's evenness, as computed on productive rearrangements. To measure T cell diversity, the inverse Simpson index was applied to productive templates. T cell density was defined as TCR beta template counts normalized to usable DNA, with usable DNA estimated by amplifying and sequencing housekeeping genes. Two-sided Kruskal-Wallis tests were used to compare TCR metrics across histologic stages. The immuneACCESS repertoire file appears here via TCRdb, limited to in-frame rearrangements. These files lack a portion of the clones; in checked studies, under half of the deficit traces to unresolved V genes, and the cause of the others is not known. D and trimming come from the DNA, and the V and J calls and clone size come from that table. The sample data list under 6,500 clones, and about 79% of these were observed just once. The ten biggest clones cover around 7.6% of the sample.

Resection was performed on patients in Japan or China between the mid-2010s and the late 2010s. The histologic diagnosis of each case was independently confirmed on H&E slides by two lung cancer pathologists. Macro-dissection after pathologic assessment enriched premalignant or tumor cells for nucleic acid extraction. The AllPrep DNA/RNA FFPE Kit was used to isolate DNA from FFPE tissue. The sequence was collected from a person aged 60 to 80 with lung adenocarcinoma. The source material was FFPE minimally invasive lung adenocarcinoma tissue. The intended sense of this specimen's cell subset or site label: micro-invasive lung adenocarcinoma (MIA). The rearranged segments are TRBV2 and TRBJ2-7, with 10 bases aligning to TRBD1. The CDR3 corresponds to CASSGTGAYEQYF. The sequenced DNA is TGTGCCAGCAGCGGGACAGGGGCCTACGAGCAGTACTTC.